The 25 T cell receptor beta chains reported below all come from one sample, sequenced in a study of blood T cells in healthy people across ages. With a J-beta primer mix and a sample-barcoded 5' primer, a second PCR ran about 7 to 12 cycles. TCRdb recomputed calls from the 5' RACE reads with MiXCR, one row per CDR3 protein. This table has 1.5 million or so distinct CDR3 sequences, 35% to 45% appearing once. Material: blood. These receptors all stem from a woman between 18 and 29 years old in good health.

The CDR3 DNA follows: TGCGCCAGCAGCCGCTTTCCGGGGGGATCATTCACAGATACGCAGTATTTT. Translation: CASSRFPGGSFTDTQYF. The V gene is TRBV4-1, the J gene TRBJ2-3, with 7 bases that match TRBD2. CDR3 length equals 17 residues. The J segment lost 2 bases and the V segment lost 4 bases, leaving 12 bases of the junction unmatched. Germline CDR1 and CDR2: MGHRA and YSYEKL.

The table lists this clonotype with a few counts. The genes are TRBV5-5 and TRBJ2-4; D is possibly TRBD2 (5 bases). Trimming took off 4 bases at V and 0 bases at J, with 20 bases between the two ends. The CDR3 has 18 amino acids. Per the germline V gene, CDR1 is SGHKS and CDR2 is YYEKEE (reference sequence). Here the CDR3 reads CASSTTPGNELAKNIQYF. The CDR3 DNA reads TGTGCCAGCAGCACCACCCCGGGGAACGAACTAGCCAAAAACATTCAGTACTTC.

The table lists this clonotype with a few counts. Relative to the germline gene, one junction end is altered; a read error may explain this. V is TRBV12-3 or TRBV12-4 and J is TRBJ2-7; D call uncertain. The CDR3 has 13 amino acids. CDR3 sequence reads: CTSSFGPSYEQYF. The CDR3 DNA reads as TGTACCAGCAGTTTTGGACCATCCTACGAGCAGTACTTC.

The chain recombines TRBV6-1 with TRBJ1-2; a weak D match, TRBD1 (5 bases). Per germline, CDR1 MNHNS and CDR2 SASEGT. Trimming stripped 3 bases from V and 6 bases from J, with 17 bases between. This CDR3 spans 15 amino acids. The chain's CDR3 is CASSDHRSIFNGYTF. CDR3 nucleotides: TGTGCCAGCAGTGATCACAGGTCGATTTTTAATGGCTACACCTTC.

The chain links TRBV15 to TRBJ2-4; possibly TRBD2 for D (5 bases). Germline values: CDR1 LNHNV, CDR2 YYDKDF (reference sequence). With 7 bases removed from V and 5 bases from J, the gap between germline ends came to 9 bases. CDR3 length equals 12 residues. The CDR3 coding sequence is TGTGCCACCAAGAGCGGACAAAACATTCAGTACTTC. It codes for CATKSGQNIQYF.

The chain is built from TRBV29-1 and TRBJ2-2, with 7 bases that match TRBD1. The CDR3 totals 13 residues. Germline CDR1 and CDR2: SQVTM and ANQGSEA. The CDR3, as DNA: TGCGGCGCCCTTCCTGACAGGGAGCGGGAGCTGTTTTTT. This gives the protein CGALPDRERELFF.

V usage is TRBV5-1 and J usage is TRBJ2-1; D gene ambiguous. V lost 0 bases to trimming and J lost 3 bases, with 10 bases between them. CDR3 size: 15 residues. The germline V gene encodes CDR1 SGHRS and CDR2 YFSETQ. DNA of the CDR3: TGCGCCAGCAGCTTGGAGTTAGGCTTCTACAATGAGCAGTTCTTC. It is translated as CASSLELGFYNEQFF.

In its sample, this clonotype was seen a few times. The chain uses TRBV12-3 or TRBV12-4 and TRBJ2-1; 10 nucleotides line up with TRBD2. The CDR3 loop spans 15 amino acids. J lost 7 bases, V lost 7 bases, and 10 bases had no gene match. This CDR3 reads CASTLSGGARNEQFF. The CDR3 DNA sequence: TGTGCCAGCACCCTCAGCGGGGGGGCGCGGAATGAGCAGTTCTTC.

This clonotype was counted between two and nine times. The chain recombines TRBV28 with TRBJ1-1, with 9 bases identical to TRBD1. The trim removed 3 bases at V and 3 bases at J, leaving 8 bases unmatched. This CDR3 is 16 amino acids long. Germline CDR1 is MDHEN and CDR2 is SYDVKM. The DNA for the CDR3 is TGTGCCAGCAGTTTCTACAGGGGGCCTGGGTACACTGAAGCTTTCTTT. This codes for CASSFYRGPGYTEAFF.

The chain combines TRBV4-3 with TRBJ2-3; D may be TRBD1 or TRBD2 (5 bases each). Looked up from germline, CDR1 is LGHNA and CDR2 is YSLEER. V lost 0 bases and J 2 bases, leaving 18 bases between the germline ends. The CDR3 covers 18 residues. The CDR3 here is CASSQDGGWDRNTDTQYF. The CDR3 DNA sequence: TGCGCCAGCAGCCAAGATGGGGGATGGGACCGTAACACAGATACGCAGTATTTT.

Here the CDR3 DNA reads TGTGCCAGCATTAGTAGCGGGAGTGGCAATGAGCAGTTCTTC. Protein: CASISSGSGNEQFF. The V call is TRBV12-3 or TRBV12-4, the J call TRBJ2-1; 9 bases align to TRBD2. Trimming took 7 bases from V and 6 from J; bases not matched to a gene: 7. This CDR3 is 14 amino acids long.

This clonotype was counted a single time. The chain employs TRBV29-1 and TRBJ2-2; TRBD2 matches at 7 bases. Germline V gives CDR1 SQVTM, CDR2 ANQGSEA. This CDR3 spans 16 amino acids. V lost 4 bases and J lost 1; bases outside the gene matches: 9. CDR3 protein: CSVGGGSNLNTGELFF. The CDR3 bases are TGCAGCGTTGGGGGGGGGAGCAACCTGAACACCGGGGAGCTGTTTTTT.

The rearrangement uses TRBV4-3 and TRBJ2-7; TRBD1 aligns across 7 bases. In germline, CDR1 is LGHNA, CDR2 YSLEER. The CDR3 is made up of 15 amino acids. V was clipped by 3 bases and J by 1 base; unmatched bases: 6. CDR3 bases: TGCGCCAGCAGCCAGGCGAGGGGGCCTTCCTACGAGCAGTACTTC. Protein sequence: CASSQARGPSYEQYF.

This clonotype has a handful of counts. This chain links TRBV12-3 or TRBV12-4 with TRBJ2-5; no clear D gene. The length of the CDR3 is 13 residues. The V end lost 3 bases, the J end lost 4 bases, and 9 bases lay between the germline ends. The CDR3 is CASSLNSRETQYF. For the CDR3, the DNA is TGTGCCAGCAGTTTGAATTCCCGAGAGACCCAGTACTTC.

V and J are TRBV11-2 and TRBJ2-3; D perhaps matches TRBD2 (5 bases). CDR3 length: 18 residues. Trimming took off 4 bases at V and 6 bases at J, with 26 bases between the two ends. The germline gives CDR1 SGHAT, CDR2 FQNNGV. The CDR3 coding sequence is TGTGCCAGCAGCTCCCCATATGTAAGCGGAACCGCGAGCGATACGCAGTATTTT. It translates to CASSSPYVSGTASDTQYF.

This clonotype was picked up many times. The gene calls are TRBV12-3 or TRBV12-4 and TRBJ1-5; D not certain. The V end lost 3 bases, the J end lost 6 bases, and 6 bases lay between the germline ends. This CDR3 has 12 amino acids. CDR3 bases: TGTGCCAGCAGTTTTCGGTTTCAGCCCCAGCATTTT. Translation: CASSFRFQPQHF.

Regarding this clonotype: A read error may account for a junction end that differs from germline. This chain uses TRBV4-1 with TRBJ1-2; the match to TRBD1 covers 10 bases. This CDR3 has 14 amino acids. Germline values: CDR1 MGHRA, CDR2 YSYEKL. The CDR3, as DNA: TGCGCCAGCAGACAACTGACAGGGGGCGAAGGCTGCACCTTC. Residues: CASRQLTGGEGCTF.

This clonotype occurred once. The CDR3 region is CSAPRGYNEQYF. In DNA, the CDR3 is TGCAGTGCCCCCAGGGGCTACAATGAGCAGTACTTC. The V call is TRBV20-1, the J call TRBJ2-5; TRBD1 might be the D (6 bases). The CDR3 has 12 residues. V lost 6 bases and J lost 11, with 19 bases in between. CDR1 is DFQATT and CDR2 is SNEGSKA in the germline V gene (reference sequence).

This rearrangement joins TRBV4-1 to TRBJ1-2; tentatively, D is TRBD1 (6 bases). This CDR3 is 17 amino acids long. Germline V CDR1 and CDR2: MGHRA, YSYEKL. Trimming shortened V by 0 bases and J by 8 bases, and 22 bases separated the two germline ends. CDR3 loop: CASSQDRRGQTYRGYTF. DNA of the CDR3: TGCGCCAGCAGCCAAGATCGTCGGGGACAAACCTATCGCGGCTACACCTTC.

This sequence joins TRBV4-3 and TRBJ1-1, with D tentatively TRBD1 (5 bases). V gave up 0 bases and J gave up 8 bases, with 13 bases separating them. Looked up from germline, CDR1 is LGHNA and CDR2 is YSLEER. The CDR3 runs to 14 residues. CDR3 nucleotide sequence: TGCGCCAGCAGCCAAGAAACAGGTCCCTTGGAAGCTTTCTTT. Protein: CASSQETGPLEAFF.

Comment on this clonotype: Just one base apart from a much larger clone, this may be a read error. The gene calls are TRBV7-2 and TRBJ2-1; D is possibly TRBD2 (6 bases). CDR3 length equals 14 residues. The germline V and J ends were trimmed by 5 bases and 3 bases, with 11 bases remaining between them. From germline, CDR1 is SGHTA and CDR2 FQGNSA. The chain's CDR3 is CASSPRTNYNEQFF. The CDR3 nucleotides read TGTGCCAGCAGCCCCCGGACTAACTACAATGAGCAGTTCTTC.

Comment on this clonotype: Just one base apart from a much larger clone, this may be a read error. The chain uses TRBV6-2 or TRBV6-3 and TRBJ2-1, with no clear D. Between the trimmed V and J ends, which lost 5 bases and 6 bases, there was a span of 14 bases. Germline CDR1 reads MNHEY; CDR2 reads SVGEGT. The CDR3 contains 14 residues. The CDR3 sequence: CASSPRDVSNEQFF. As DNA, the CDR3 is TGTGCCAGCAGTCCCCGAGATGTTTCCAATGAGCAGTTCTTC.

The J gene is TRBJ1-1, the V gene TRBV12-3 or TRBV12-4; D is possibly TRBD1 (5 bases). This CDR3 is 14 amino acids long. The V end lost 2 bases, the J end lost 5 bases, and 12 bases lay between the germline ends. The CDR3 sequence is CASSLWGGGTEAFF. Here the CDR3 DNA reads TGTGCCAGCAGTTTATGGGGCGGGGGGACTGAAGCTTTCTTT.

This clonotype has more than one count but fewer than ten. The chain links TRBV20-1 to TRBJ2-7, with D tentatively TRBD1 or TRBD2 (5 bases each). The CDR3 length is 13 residues. V lost 3 bases, J lost 5 bases, and 14 bases lay in between. Germline V lookup: CDR1 DFQATT, CDR2 SNEGSKA (reference sequence). CDR3 nucleotides: TGCAGTGCTAGTCCTGGCAGGGACCACGAGCAGTACTTC. Translating gives CSASPGRDHEQYF.

This chain connects TRBV6-5 to TRBJ2-3; no reliable D call. V lost 2 bases and J lost 7, with 13 bases in between. The CDR3 length is 14 residues. Germline V lookup: CDR1 MNHEY, CDR2 SVGAGI. The CDR3 nucleotides read TGTGCCAGCAGTTACACCCGGGCCGAAAATACGCAGTATTTT. It is translated as CASSYTRAENTQYF.